This T cell receptor (beta chain) was profiled in a study of beta chain features in type 1 diabetes. Study-wide results and limits: Significant though moderate, a shortening of TCRB CDR3s appeared in all four CD4+ subsets of Type 1 diabetes patients.

The ends were cut back, 5 bases at V and 8 bases at J, with 18 bases in the middle. Germline-derived CDR1 and CDR2 are KGHSH and LQKENI. This CDR3 has 15 residues. The study reverse transcribed the entire isolated RNA, so it sequenced expressed TCRB transcripts. Repertoires were generated with immunoSEQ multiplex PCR, while TCRdb's copy carries only in-frame clones and drops some. The sample holds a few hundred thousand clones; 13% to 15% are singletons and the top ten take approximately 7%. This clone was observed a handful of times. Its antigen is not identified. The source of this sequence is a man in his thirties or forties in good health. The source material was central memory CD4+ T cells from blood. V gene TRBV18 combines with J gene TRBJ1-4, with a tentative D call TRBD1 (6 bases). The CDR3 loop is CASSYTGRREEKLFF. CDR3 bases: TGTGCCAGCTCATATACAGGGAGGAGGGAAGAAAAACTGTTTTTT.